The next 8 T cell receptor beta chains were all read from a single sample in a study of blood T cell repertoires in COVID-19. Data came from immunoSEQ multiplex PCR; TCRdb stores just in-frame clones and leaves some out. In the table there are hundreds of thousands of clones, about 93% of which are singletons. Sequencing was done on a sample of peripheral blood. Source of these receptors: a woman under 30 who had recovered from COVID-19.

The V gene is TRBV27, the J gene TRBJ2-1; D is uncertain. This CDR3 spans 14 amino acids. Germline CDR1 reads MNHEY; CDR2 reads SMNVEV (reference sequence). V dropped 6 bases and J dropped 4 bases, with 13 bases sitting between them. The CDR3 region has the DNA TGTGCCAGCAGCCCCAGTCCCCCTTACAATGAGCAGTTCTTC. Amino acid sequence: CASSPSPPYNEQFF.

The chain couples TRBV4-3 to TRBJ2-1, with 9 bases lining up with TRBD2. The CDR3 contains 16 residues. J was trimmed by 6 bases and V by 4 bases; bases with no gene match: 10. Germline V gene lookup returns CDR1 LGHNA and CDR2 YSLEER. CDR3 DNA: TGCGCCAGCAGCCCTCGCGACGCGGGAGGGCTCAATGAGCAGTTCTTC. Translation: CASSPRDAGGLNEQFF.

The chain couples TRBV29-1 to TRBJ1-5, with D maybe TRBD1 (5 bases). V was pared by 6 bases and J by 4 bases, with 13 bases between. Germline values: CDR1 SQVTM, CDR2 ANQGSEA. The CDR3 spans 13 residues. For the CDR3, the DNA is TGCAGCGTGGGGGGGTCCCCTAATCAGCCCCAGCATTTT. This translates into CSVGGSPNQPQHF.

Comment on this clone: Other DNA sequences in this specimen translate into the identical CDR3. The chain uses TRBV18 and TRBJ1-1; no definite D call. V was shortened by 6 bases and J by 1 base, with 9 bases between the two germline ends. The CDR3 extends over 13 amino acids. CDR1 and CDR2 from the germline V gene are KGHSH and LQKENI. Here the CDR3 reads CASSPTANTEAFF. CDR3 in DNA: TGTGCCAGCTCCCCTACAGCGAACACTGAAGCTTTCTTT. Filled out from reference TRBV18 and TRBJ1-1, the complete variable domain reads NAGVMQNPRHLVRRRGQEARLRCSPMKGHSHVYWYRQLPEEGLKFMVYLQKENIIDESGMPKERFSAEFPKEGPSILRIQQVVRGDSAAYFCASSPTANTEAFFGQGTRLTVV.

The V and J genes are TRBV30 and TRBJ2-7; 7 nucleotides align to TRBD1. Germline values: CDR1 GTSNPN, CDR2 SVGIG (reference sequence). CDR3 length: 15 amino acids. The V segment lost 3 bases and the J segment 6 bases; nucleotides outside the gene matches: 14. The CDR3 loop is CAWSSKGAGLGEQYV. The CDR3, as DNA: TGTGCCTGGAGCTCCAAGGGGGCCGGTTTGGGCGAGCAGTACGTC.

V gene TRBV6-6 combines with J gene TRBJ1-1; D is ambiguous. Per germline, CDR1 MNHNY and CDR2 SVGAGI (reference sequence). The CDR3 consists of 12 residues. Trimming stripped 5 bases from V and 7 bases from J, with 11 bases between. The CDR3 sequence: CASSAETFEAFF. In DNA, the CDR3 is TGTGCCAGCAGTGCCGAGACATTTGAAGCTTTCTTT.

This clone showed up many times. The chain recombines TRBV6-4 with TRBJ2-2, with D possibly TRBD2 on 5 matching bases. The CDR3 is made up of 15 amino acids. CDR1 and CDR2 from the germline V gene are MRHNA and SNTAGT. V lost 2 bases, J lost 0 bases, and 7 bases lay in between. DNA for the CDR3: TGTGCCAGCAGTGACACTAGTCCGAACACCGGGGAGCTGTTTTTT. This encodes CASSDTSPNTGELFF.

The chain uses TRBV10-3 and TRBJ1-2; D not certain. V lost 10 bases and J 8 bases, leaving 17 bases between the germline ends. Germline CDR1 is ENHRY and CDR2 is SYGVKD. CDR3 length equals 12 residues. The CDR3 reads CATGRSGLGYTF. The CDR3 DNA follows: TGTGCCACCGGACGGAGCGGCCTAGGCTACACCTTC.